The rows below give T cell receptor beta chains drawn from one sample of a study of CD8 T cells in Susac syndrome. TCRdb passed the immunoSEQ multiplex PCR reads through MiXCR, listing each CDR3 protein once. The data contain about 150,000 distinct CDR3 sequences, around 95% of them singletons. Sequenced input: CD4+ T cells from PBMCs. The receptor source for this set is a human donor with multiple sclerosis. The CDR3 runs from the conserved cysteine through the conserved F or W. D genes are given only for firm matches. The size entry is marked missing in some rows and otherwise reads once, few, many or a size class.

abundance: NA
d_gene: TRBD1
v_gene: TRBV7-6
j_gene: TRBJ2-1
CDR3nt: TGTGCCAGCAGCTTAGCGCGGAGACAGGGGGCGGATGAGCAGTTCTTC
CDR3aa: CASSLARRQGADEQFF

abundance: NA
d_gene: NA
v_gene: TRBV28
j_gene: TRBJ1-2
CDR3nt: TGTGCCAGCAGTTTGGGGTGGGGCTACACCTTC
CDR3aa: CASSLGWGYTF

abundance: NA
d_gene: NA
v_gene: TRBV5-1
j_gene: TRBJ2-4
CDR3nt: TGCGCCAGCAGTCAGCGCCCACTAGCCAAAAACATTCAGTACTTC
CDR3aa: CASSQRPLAKNIQYF

abundance: NA
d_gene: TRBD1
v_gene: TRBV20-1
j_gene: TRBJ1-1
CDR3nt: TGCAGTGCTGGCAGAATGACAGGGATTTGGGTAAGGTCTGAAGCTTTCTTT
CDR3aa: CSAGRMTGIWVRSEAFF

abundance: NA
d_gene: NA
v_gene: TRBV5-4
j_gene: TRBJ2-6
CDR3nt: TGTGCCAGCAGCCCGGACAGAGGGAGCTTTGGGGCCAACGTCCTGACTTTC
CDR3aa: CASSPDRGSFGANVLTF

abundance: NA
d_gene: TRBD2
v_gene: TRBV7-9
j_gene: TRBJ2-7
CDR3nt: TGTGCCAGCAGCCTCAGACTAGCGGGAGCTGACGAGCAGTACTTC
CDR3aa: CASSLRLAGADEQYF

abundance: NA
d_gene: NA
v_gene: TRBV29-1
j_gene: TRBJ1-1
CDR3nt: TGCAGCGTCGTCTGGGGGGCCGACACTGAAGCTTTCTTT
CDR3aa: CSVVWGADTEAFF

abundance: NA
d_gene: TRBD1
v_gene: TRBV20-1
j_gene: TRBJ1-5
CDR3nt: TGCAGTGCTAGAGGGGACAGCTCAAATCAGCCCCAGCATTTT
CDR3aa: CSARGDSSNQPQHF

abundance: NA
d_gene: NA
v_gene: TRBV18
j_gene: TRBJ1-1
CDR3nt: TGTGCCAGCTCACCACCTTTCAACGGCAACACTGAAGCTTTCTTT
CDR3aa: CASSPPFNGNTEAFF

abundance: NA
d_gene: TRBD1
v_gene: TRBV7-9
j_gene: TRBJ1-5
CDR3nt: TGTGCCAGCAGTTCGGACAGGAGCATTCAGCCCCAGCATTTT
CDR3aa: CASSSDRSIQPQHF

abundance: NA
d_gene: TRBD2
v_gene: TRBV29-1
j_gene: TRBJ2-7
CDR3nt: TGCAGCGTTGGACTAGCGGAGGTTTACGAGCAGTACTTC
CDR3aa: CSVGLAEVYEQYF

abundance: once
d_gene: NA
v_gene: TRBV29-1
j_gene: TRBJ1-2
CDR3nt: TGCAGCGTTGAAGAATCAGGCTTCTATGGCTACACCTTC
CDR3aa: CSVEESGFYGYTF

abundance: NA
d_gene: TRBD2
v_gene: TRBV9
j_gene: TRBJ2-7
CDR3nt: TGTGCCAGCAGCGTAGACCCCGGGACTAGTATGTCTCCCTACGAGCAGTACTTC
CDR3aa: CASSVDPGTSMSPYEQYF

abundance: NA
d_gene: NA
v_gene: TRBV4-2
j_gene: TRBJ2-7
CDR3nt: TGTGCCAGCAGCCACGGCCGGGACGGAACCTACGAGCAGTACTTC
CDR3aa: CASSHGRDGTYEQYF

abundance: NA
d_gene: NA
v_gene: TRBV20-1
j_gene: TRBJ1-2
CDR3nt: TGCAGTGCTAGAGATCCCAGGGTTGTCGATGGCTACACCTTC
CDR3aa: CSARDPRVVDGYTF

abundance: NA
d_gene: TRBD2
v_gene: TRBV24-1
j_gene: TRBJ2-1
CDR3nt: TGTGCCACCAGTGATGGGGCTAGCGGGTCCTACAATGAGCAGTTCTTC
CDR3aa: CATSDGASGSYNEQFF

abundance: once
d_gene: TRBD1
v_gene: TRBV10-3
j_gene: TRBJ2-7
CDR3nt: TGTGCCATCAGCTCAACAGGGGCGACCTACGAGCAGTACTTC
CDR3aa: CAISSTGATYEQYF

abundance: NA
d_gene: NA
v_gene: TRBV24-1
j_gene: TRBJ1-2
CDR3nt: TGTGCCACCAGTGATTCGTGGGATTCATATGGCTACACCTTC
CDR3aa: CATSDSWDSYGYTF

abundance: NA
d_gene: NA
v_gene: TRBV29-1
j_gene: TRBJ2-1
CDR3nt: TGCAGCGTTAGGACTACCAGCTCCTACAATGAGCAGTTCTTC
CDR3aa: CSVRTTSSYNEQFF

abundance: NA
d_gene: NA
v_gene: TRBV2
j_gene: TRBJ2-7
CDR3nt: TGTGCCAGCAAGGGGCAGGGAGTGTACGAGCAGTACTTC
CDR3aa: CASKGQGVYEQYF

abundance: NA
d_gene: NA
v_gene: TRBV7-9
j_gene: TRBJ1-2
CDR3nt: TGTGCCAGCAGGACACAACGTGGCTACACCTTC
CDR3aa: CASRTQRGYTF

abundance: NA
d_gene: NA
v_gene: TRBV18
j_gene: TRBJ1-1
CDR3nt: TGTGCCAGCTCACCTTTAGGGGACACTGAAGCTTTCTTT
CDR3aa: CASSPLGDTEAFF

abundance: NA
d_gene: TRBD1
v_gene: TRBV20-1
j_gene: TRBJ1-2
CDR3nt: TGCAGTGCCCTACCCCAGACAGGGAACTATGGCTACACCTTC
CDR3aa: CSALPQTGNYGYTF

abundance: NA
d_gene: NA
v_gene: TRBV30
j_gene: TRBJ1-5
CDR3nt: TGTGCCTGGAGCCTCAGGGAGGGCCAGCCCCAGCATTTT
CDR3aa: CAWSLREGQPQHF

abundance: NA
d_gene: NA
v_gene: TRBV30
j_gene: TRBJ2-1
CDR3nt: TGTGCCTCCCTGAAGAACAATGAGCAGTTCTTC
CDR3aa: CASLKNNEQFF

abundance: NA
d_gene: NA
v_gene: TRBV9
j_gene: TRBJ1-5
CDR3nt: TGTGCCAGCAGCGTACGAGAGAATAGCAATCAGCCCCAGCATTTT
CDR3aa: CASSVRENSNQPQHF

abundance: NA
d_gene: NA
v_gene: TRBV12-3/TRBV12-4
j_gene: TRBJ1-6
CDR3nt: TGTGCCAGCAGTTTTGGGAGGGGGGAATCACCCCTCCACTTT
CDR3aa: CASSFGRGESPLHF

abundance: once
d_gene: TRBD1
v_gene: TRBV7-9
j_gene: TRBJ1-2
CDR3nt: TGTGCCAGCAGCTTGGACAGGATCTATGGCTACACCTTC
CDR3aa: CASSLDRIYGYTF

abundance: NA
d_gene: NA
v_gene: TRBV6-5
j_gene: TRBJ2-7
CDR3nt: TGTGCCAGCGGGGGTCTGAACCCCTACGAGCAGTACTTC
CDR3aa: CASGGLNPYEQYF